This T cell receptor (beta chain) emerged from a study of PD-1 blockade in classical Hodgkin lymphoma. Study-level background: Intravenous nivolumab at 3 mg/kg was given to patients every 2 weeks.

Notes on this clone: Its antigen is not known.

Generated by immunoSEQ multiplex PCR, the TCRdb table keeps only in-frame clones and is missing some. The table includes about 97,000 clones, 75% to 90% detected once. This CDR3 has 15 residues. Deletions cut 5 bases from V and 0 bases from J, with 11 bases between. The germline CDR1 and CDR2 sequences are LNHDA and SQIVND (reference sequence). Overall study results and limits: Diminished baseline TCR diversity has been reported in newly diagnosed patients relative to healthy donors. Diversity similar to that of newly diagnosed patients was seen at baseline in complete responders.

With no exception, relapse followed autologous stem cell transplantation in all patients, and brentuximab vedotin exposure varied. Best responses fell into complete response, partial response or progressive disease. The receptor was derived from a human donor with classical Hodgkin lymphoma. The sample consisted of peripheral blood mononuclear cells (PBMCs), taken at baseline. V is TRBV19 and J is TRBJ1-5; D unresolved. The CDR3 DNA reads as TGTGCCAGTAGTCCGGGGTTCCATAGCAATCAGCCCCAGCATTTT. This encodes CASSPGFHSNQPQHF.